This T cell receptor beta chain is from a study of CD8 T cells in ankylosing spondylitis. General study findings and limits: Disease-linked clones displayed a CD8+ phenotype and appeared relatively rarely in peripheral blood.

TCRdb re-called the 5' RACE reads with MiXCR, one entry per CDR3 protein. Of 240,000 or so distinct CDR3 sequences in the sample, around 10% were seen once. The ends lost 1 base at V and 4 bases at J; junction bases unmatched: 4. This CDR3 has 15 residues. This clonotype was seen ten or more times. Its target is unknown. V is TRBV12-3 or TRBV12-4 and J is TRBJ2-7; TRBD1 agrees at 10 bases. The receptor comes from a male donor with ankylosing spondylitis or in good health (not recorded which). The sample comprised blood, either unsorted or a sorted T cell fraction (not recorded which). The CDR3 loop is CASSLEGGQGYEQYF. The CDR3, as DNA: TGTGCCAGCAGTTTAGAAGGGGGACAGGGGTACGAGCAGTACTTC.